This section outlines one T cell receptor (beta chain) sequence together with its context. Antigen unknown. All patients experienced relapse after autologous stem cell transplantation, and brentuximab vedotin exposure was variable. This sample was included in a study of PD-1 blockade in classical Hodgkin lymphoma. In germline, CDR1 is ENHRY, CDR2 SYGVKD. Trimming pared 7 bases from V and 10 bases from J, leaving 7 bases between. The CDR3 totals 10 residues. Whole-study results and caveats: Whereas CD4+ TCR diversity had risen significantly by C4D1, CD8+ TCR diversity had not. Patients who began taking nivolumab under 1 year after ASCT were left out.

The assay was immunoSEQ multiplex PCR, and TCRdb's table has in-frame clones only and misses some. This sample has just under 100,000 clones, with approximately 80% found just once. The chain links TRBV10-3 to TRBJ1-4, with D possibly being TRBD1 (5 bases). The sample in question was peripheral blood mononuclear cells (PBMCs), obtained at baseline. The clonotype originates from a human donor with classical Hodgkin lymphoma. CDR3 coding DNA: TGTGCCATCATCGGGGGAAAACTGTTTTTT. Translated, it gives CAIIGGKLFF.